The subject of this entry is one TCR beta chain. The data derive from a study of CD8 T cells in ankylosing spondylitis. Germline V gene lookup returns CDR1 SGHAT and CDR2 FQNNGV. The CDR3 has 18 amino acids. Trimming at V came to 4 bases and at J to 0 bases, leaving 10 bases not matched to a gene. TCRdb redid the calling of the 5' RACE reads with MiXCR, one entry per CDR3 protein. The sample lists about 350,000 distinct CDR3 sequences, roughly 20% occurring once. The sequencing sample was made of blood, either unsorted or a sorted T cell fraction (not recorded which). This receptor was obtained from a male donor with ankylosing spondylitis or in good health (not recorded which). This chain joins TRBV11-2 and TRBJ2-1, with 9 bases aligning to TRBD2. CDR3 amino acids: CASSSRLAVPSSYNEQFF. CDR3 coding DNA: TGTGCCAGCAGCTCTCGACTAGCGGTGCCTAGCTCCTACAATGAGCAGTTCTTC.